Listed below are T cell receptor beta chains from one sample, sequenced in a study of T-cell memory formation after mild COVID-19. A single record per CDR3 protein comes from TCRdb applying MiXCR to the 5' RACE reads. The repertoire holds 540,000 or so distinct CDR3 sequences, with roughly 22% as singletons. The sequenced material came from PBMCs or a T cell subset sorted from them (not recorded which). The receptors shown here come from an adult woman who had mild COVID-19 (a few samples of this study predate the infection). Cell type and time point are not known. Both conserved end residues are part of each CDR3. Each record gives: clone size, D gene, V gene, J gene, CDR3 DNA, CDR3 protein. A D gene is named only where the DNA matches it firmly. Not every row has a clone size; where given, it reads once, few, many or a size class.

clone size: .; D gene: .; V gene: TRBV7-8; J gene: TRBJ2-7; CDR3 DNA: TGTGCCAGCAGCTTAGGGGGCAGGGACTACGAGCAGTACTTC; CDR3 protein: CASSLGGRDYEQYF
clone size: .; D gene: .; V gene: TRBV18; J gene: TRBJ2-1; CDR3 DNA: TGTGCCAGCTCACAACGGACAGCCGGAACCTACAATGAGCAGTTCTTC; CDR3 protein: CASSQRTAGTYNEQFF
clone size: .; D gene: .; V gene: TRBV7-2; J gene: TRBJ1-4; CDR3 DNA: TGTGCCAGCAGCTTAGCAGCGGGGGTTTACGAAAAACTGTTTTTT; CDR3 protein: CASSLAAGVYEKLFF
clone size: many; D gene: .; V gene: TRBV5-5; J gene: TRBJ1-2; CDR3 DNA: TGTGCCAGCAGCTTCGTAGGGGCAGGGACTTATGGCTACACCTTC; CDR3 protein: CASSFVGAGTYGYTF
clone size: .; D gene: .; V gene: TRBV5-1; J gene: TRBJ2-6; CDR3 DNA: TGCGCCAGCAGCTTGGCGGTTGGGGTTGGGGCCAACGTCCTGACTTTC; CDR3 protein: CASSLAVGVGANVLTF
clone size: few; D gene: .; V gene: TRBV5-6; J gene: TRBJ1-4; CDR3 DNA: TGTGCCAGCAGCCCAGACCCGGACAATGGTGAAAAACTGTTTTTT; CDR3 protein: CASSPDPDNGEKLFF
clone size: few; D gene: TRBD1; V gene: TRBV20-1; J gene: TRBJ1-5; CDR3 DNA: TGCAGTGCACCACAGGGGGGCCGAACAAATCAGCCCCAGCATTTT; CDR3 protein: CSAPQGGRTNQPQHF
clone size: .; D gene: .; V gene: TRBV6-5; J gene: TRBJ1-4; CDR3 DNA: TGTGCCAGCAGTTACTCGACAGGAGAAAATGAAAAACTGTTTTTT; CDR3 protein: CASSYSTGENEKLFF
clone size: .; D gene: TRBD2; V gene: TRBV29-1; J gene: TRBJ2-3; CDR3 DNA: TGCAGCGTTGCTGGCGGGACTAGCGGGAAAATGGATACGCAGTATTTT; CDR3 protein: CSVAGGTSGKMDTQYF
clone size: .; D gene: .; V gene: TRBV12-3/TRBV12-4; J gene: TRBJ2-7; CDR3 DNA: TGTGCCAGCACCCAAAGACCGGGCTCCTACGAGCAGTACTTC; CDR3 protein: CASTQRPGSYEQYF
clone size: .; D gene: .; V gene: TRBV14; J gene: TRBJ2-3; CDR3 DNA: TGTGCCAGCAGCCAAGAGGGCGCAGATACGCAGTATTTT; CDR3 protein: CASSQEGADTQYF
clone size: few; D gene: TRBD2; V gene: TRBV2; J gene: TRBJ2-7; CDR3 DNA: TGTGCCAGCAGTGAATCGGGGGGTGCCTACGAGCAGTACTTC; CDR3 protein: CASSESGGAYEQYF
clone size: .; D gene: TRBD1; V gene: TRBV20-1; J gene: TRBJ1-6; CDR3 DNA: TGCAGTGCCTCACCGGGACAGAAGAATTCACCCCTCCACTTT; CDR3 protein: CSASPGQKNSPLHF
clone size: few; D gene: .; V gene: TRBV5-1; J gene: TRBJ2-1; CDR3 DNA: TGCGCCAGCAGCTTGGAAAACGGCCACAATGAGCAGTTCTTC; CDR3 protein: CASSLENGHNEQFF
clone size: few; D gene: .; V gene: TRBV6-6; J gene: TRBJ1-1; CDR3 DNA: TGTGCCAGCATCACTCCACAGCACCTGAACACTGAAGCTTTCTTT; CDR3 protein: CASITPQHLNTEAFF
clone size: .; D gene: .; V gene: TRBV12-3/TRBV12-4; J gene: TRBJ2-7; CDR3 DNA: TGTGCCAGCAGTTTTAGAGCGGGCAGGTCCTACGAGCAGTACTTC; CDR3 protein: CASSFRAGRSYEQYF
clone size: few; D gene: .; V gene: TRBV5-5; J gene: TRBJ1-2; CDR3 DNA: TGTGCCAGCAGCTTGCAGGGTTGGGCTAACTATGGCTACACCTTC; CDR3 protein: CASSLQGWANYGYTF
clone size: .; D gene: TRBD1; V gene: TRBV5-4; J gene: TRBJ2-5; CDR3 DNA: TGTGCCAGCAGCCATGGACAGGGGACCCCTAGAGAGACCCAGTACTTC; CDR3 protein: CASSHGQGTPRETQYF
clone size: few; D gene: TRBD1; V gene: TRBV20-1; J gene: TRBJ2-1; CDR3 DNA: TGCGGCGCTGCAGGGGGCAGGGGGAATGAGCAGTTCTTC; CDR3 protein: CGAAGGRGNEQFF
clone size: .; D gene: TRBD1; V gene: TRBV4-1; J gene: TRBJ1-1; CDR3 DNA: TGCGCCAGCAGCCAAGCGACAGGGGGCTATAGTAACACTGAAGCTTTCTTT; CDR3 protein: CASSQATGGYSNTEAFF
clone size: few; D gene: TRBD1; V gene: TRBV6-2/TRBV6-3; J gene: TRBJ1-5; CDR3 DNA: TGTGCCAGCAGGGTGACAGGGGGCTTTCAGCCCCAGCATTTT; CDR3 protein: CASRVTGGFQPQHF
clone size: .; D gene: TRBD1; V gene: TRBV5-1; J gene: TRBJ2-7; CDR3 DNA: TGCGCCAGCAGCCCGACAGGGGCTGTCAACGAGCAGTACTTC; CDR3 protein: CASSPTGAVNEQYF
clone size: .; D gene: .; V gene: TRBV20-1; J gene: TRBJ2-6; CDR3 DNA: TGCAGTGTCCCCGATGGAGCTGGGGCCAACGTCCTGACTTTC; CDR3 protein: CSVPDGAGANVLTF
clone size: .; D gene: .; V gene: TRBV7-2; J gene: TRBJ2-1; CDR3 DNA: TGTGCCAGCAGCTTAGGTTACGGGAGAGGGAATGAGCAGTTCTTC; CDR3 protein: CASSLGYGRGNEQFF
clone size: .; D gene: TRBD2; V gene: TRBV7-2; J gene: TRBJ2-5; CDR3 DNA: TGTGCCAGCAGCTTCCGACCGGGACTAACACAAGAGACCCAGTACTTC; CDR3 protein: CASSFRPGLTQETQYF
clone size: .; D gene: .; V gene: TRBV29-1; J gene: TRBJ1-1; CDR3 DNA: TGCAGCGTGAAGGAACAGGAGGTGAACACTGAAGCTTTCTTT; CDR3 protein: CSVKEQEVNTEAFF
clone size: .; D gene: .; V gene: TRBV11-2; J gene: TRBJ2-2; CDR3 DNA: TGTGCCAGCAGCTTAGCCTACCCCACGGCGAACACCGGGGAGCTGTTTTTT; CDR3 protein: CASSLAYPTANTGELFF
clone size: .; D gene: .; V gene: TRBV15; J gene: TRBJ1-1; CDR3 DNA: TGTGCCACCGAAGGGACACGAAACACTGAAGCTTTCTTT; CDR3 protein: CATEGTRNTEAFF
clone size: .; D gene: .; V gene: TRBV6-6; J gene: TRBJ2-6; CDR3 DNA: TGTGCCACCCGGTACGGAGGGAGTGGGGCCAACGTCCTGACTTTC; CDR3 protein: CATRYGGSGANVLTF
clone size: few; D gene: .; V gene: TRBV7-8; J gene: TRBJ2-2; CDR3 DNA: TGTGCCAGCAGCTTAGTTCGAGTCTCCGGGGAGCTGTTTTTT; CDR3 protein: CASSLVRVSGELFF
clone size: .; D gene: TRBD2; V gene: TRBV25-1; J gene: TRBJ2-2; CDR3 DNA: TGTGCCAGCAGTGAGTGGGGGGGATCTACCGGGGAGCTGTTTTTT; CDR3 protein: CASSEWGGSTGELFF
clone size: few; D gene: TRBD1; V gene: TRBV6-1; J gene: TRBJ2-5; CDR3 DNA: TGTGCCAGCAGGACCGCACAGGGGAACCAAGAGACCCAGTACTTC; CDR3 protein: CASRTAQGNQETQYF
clone size: .; D gene: TRBD2; V gene: TRBV4-1; J gene: TRBJ2-4; CDR3 DNA: TGCGCCAGCAGCCAAGATGTGACTAGCGGGGGGAGAAACATTCAGTACTTC; CDR3 protein: CASSQDVTSGGRNIQYF
clone size: few; D gene: .; V gene: TRBV29-1; J gene: TRBJ2-3; CDR3 DNA: TGCAGCGTTGATTACCAGAGCACAGATACGCAGTATTTT; CDR3 protein: CSVDYQSTDTQYF
clone size: few; D gene: .; V gene: TRBV7-9; J gene: TRBJ2-1; CDR3 DNA: TGTGCCAGCAGCTCCCCGGGGACCGTCTTATACAATGAGCAGTTCTTC; CDR3 protein: CASSSPGTVLYNEQFF
clone size: few; D gene: .; V gene: TRBV20-1; J gene: TRBJ1-1; CDR3 DNA: TGCAGTGCTAGCGGGGACTTTGGGACTGAAGCTTTCTTT; CDR3 protein: CSASGDFGTEAFF
clone size: .; D gene: TRBD1; V gene: TRBV5-1; J gene: TRBJ2-1; CDR3 DNA: TGCGCCAGCAGCTTACAACCGGGACAGGGGGGCCGGAGTGAGCAGTTCTTC; CDR3 protein: CASSLQPGQGGRSEQFF
clone size: .; D gene: TRBD1; V gene: TRBV5-1; J gene: TRBJ2-1; CDR3 DNA: TGCGCCAGCAGCTTGTGGGACAGGGGGCCCAATGAGCAGTTCTTC; CDR3 protein: CASSLWDRGPNEQFF
clone size: .; D gene: TRBD2; V gene: TRBV20-1; J gene: TRBJ2-3; CDR3 DNA: TGCAGTGCTAGAGATCCTAGCGGGAGGGCCGGAGATACGCAGTATTTT; CDR3 protein: CSARDPSGRAGDTQYF
clone size: .; D gene: .; V gene: TRBV2; J gene: TRBJ1-6; CDR3 DNA: TGTGCCAGCAAGGAAGAAGTCGGTGGGTCACCCCTCCACTTT; CDR3 protein: CASKEEVGGSPLHF
clone size: few; D gene: .; V gene: TRBV5-1; J gene: TRBJ2-3; CDR3 DNA: TGCGCCAGCAGCTGGAGCTCAGATACGCAGTATTTT; CDR3 protein: CASSWSSDTQYF
clone size: few; D gene: TRBD1; V gene: TRBV4-1; J gene: TRBJ2-5; CDR3 DNA: TGCGCCAGCAGCCAAGATGGGACAGGGAGGTTGGAGACCCAGTACTTC; CDR3 protein: CASSQDGTGRLETQYF
clone size: .; D gene: .; V gene: TRBV7-2; J gene: TRBJ2-2; CDR3 DNA: TGTGCCAGCAGCGAGACAGGATACCGCGGGGAGCTGTTTTTT; CDR3 protein: CASSETGYRGELFF
clone size: few; D gene: TRBD2; V gene: TRBV20-1; J gene: TRBJ2-1; CDR3 DNA: TGCAGTGCTAGCCGCAAGACTAGCGGGAGCAATGAGCAGTTCTTC; CDR3 protein: CSASRKTSGSNEQFF
clone size: many; D gene: .; V gene: TRBV15; J gene: TRBJ2-5; CDR3 DNA: TGTGCCACCAGCAGAGGCCCGACGGCCCAGTACTTC; CDR3 protein: CATSRGPTAQYF
clone size: .; D gene: .; V gene: TRBV4-3; J gene: TRBJ2-7; CDR3 DNA: TGCGCCAGCAGCCACATACAGACGCAAAATCTTTACGAGCAGTACTTC; CDR3 protein: CASSHIQTQNLYEQYF
clone size: .; D gene: TRBD2; V gene: TRBV18; J gene: TRBJ2-7; CDR3 DNA: TGTGCCAGCTCACCACCGGGACTACAATACGAGCAGTACTTC; CDR3 protein: CASSPPGLQYEQYF
clone size: few; D gene: .; V gene: TRBV5-5; J gene: TRBJ1-3; CDR3 DNA: TGTGCCAGCAGCTTGGGAATCCACCGTTCTGGAAACACCATATATTTT; CDR3 protein: CASSLGIHRSGNTIYF
clone size: few; D gene: .; V gene: TRBV29-1; J gene: TRBJ2-7; CDR3 DNA: TGCAGCGTCGGAGCCCACCTCGTCAGGGGGGCGGGGGAGCAGTACTTC; CDR3 protein: CSVGAHLVRGAGEQYF
clone size: .; D gene: .; V gene: TRBV7-2; J gene: TRBJ2-7; CDR3 DNA: TGTGCCAGCAGCTTAAGATCCTCAGAGAGGGAACTAACCTACGAGCAGTACTTC; CDR3 protein: CASSLRSSERELTYEQYF
clone size: .; D gene: .; V gene: TRBV2; J gene: TRBJ1-1; CDR3 DNA: TGTGCCAGCAGTGAAGACGCCGTCCGGAACACTGAAGCTTTCTTT; CDR3 protein: CASSEDAVRNTEAFF
clone size: few; D gene: .; V gene: TRBV27; J gene: TRBJ1-5; CDR3 DNA: TGTGCCAGCAGATTCAGCGGTCTGGGCAATCAGCCCCAGCATTTT; CDR3 protein: CASRFSGLGNQPQHF
clone size: .; D gene: .; V gene: TRBV2; J gene: TRBJ1-2; CDR3 DNA: TGTGCCAGCAGCCGGGACAAATCCAACTATGGCTACACCTTC; CDR3 protein: CASSRDKSNYGYTF
clone size: medium-sized; D gene: .; V gene: TRBV25-1; J gene: TRBJ1-6; CDR3 DNA: TGTGCCAGCAGTGTCAGCACTAATTCACCCCTCCACTTT; CDR3 protein: CASSVSTNSPLHF
clone size: .; D gene: .; V gene: TRBV27; J gene: TRBJ2-1; CDR3 DNA: TGTGCCAGCAGTTTATTCATCGGACTGGGTAGCGGGACAGAAAGGAATGAGCAGTTCTTC; CDR3 protein: CASSLFIGLGSGTERNEQFF
clone size: .; D gene: .; V gene: TRBV25-1; J gene: TRBJ2-1; CDR3 DNA: TGTGCCAGCAGTAGTCTGGACGTGCAGTTCTTC; CDR3 protein: CASSSLDVQFF